This is a list of T cell receptor beta chains from one sample in a study of cytotoxic CD8 clonotypes in ibrutinib-treated CLL. The repertoire was sequenced with immunoSEQ multiplex PCR; TCRdb's copy has only in-frame clones and lacks some. In the table there are 7,500 to 9,500 clones, 60% to 80% of which are singletons. The sequences come from PBMCs, collected before ibrutinib treatment. The receptors come from a human donor with chronic lymphocytic leukemia. Both conserved end residues are part of each CDR3. Each record gives: V gene, J gene, D gene, clone size, CDR3 DNA, CDR3 protein. D genes are given only for firm matches. Size is stated for part of the rows, as once, few or many counts, or as a class when the clone is expanded.

V gene: TRBV11-2; J gene: TRBJ1-1; D gene: -; clone size: -; CDR3 DNA: TGTGCCAGCAGCTCGAAGACAGGACACACAATGAACACTGAAGCTTTCTTT; CDR3 protein: CASSSKTGHTMNTEAFF
V gene: TRBV27; J gene: TRBJ2-7; D gene: TRBD2; clone size: -; CDR3 DNA: TGTGCCAGCAGTTTAAAGGGGTGGGGTACGGGAGGGCAGTCCTACGAGCAGTACTTC; CDR3 protein: CASSLKGWGTGGQSYEQYF
V gene: TRBV11-2; J gene: TRBJ1-4; D gene: -; clone size: few; CDR3 DNA: TGTGCCAGCAGCTTAGAATGGAATGAAAAACTGTTTTTT; CDR3 protein: CASSLEWNEKLFF
V gene: TRBV28; J gene: TRBJ2-4; D gene: -; clone size: -; CDR3 DNA: TGTGCCAGCAAGGTGCAGACCAAAAACATTCAGTACTTC; CDR3 protein: CASKVQTKNIQYF
V gene: TRBV7-2; J gene: TRBJ2-7; D gene: -; clone size: -; CDR3 DNA: TGTGCCAGCAGCTTATTTAGAGAGGGCGAGCAGTACTTC; CDR3 protein: CASSLFREGEQYF
V gene: TRBV2; J gene: TRBJ1-5; D gene: TRBD1; clone size: -; CDR3 DNA: TGTGCCAGCAGTCATAACACAGGGGGTTACGGCAATCAGCCCCAGCATTTT; CDR3 protein: CASSHNTGGYGNQPQHF
V gene: TRBV5-1; J gene: TRBJ1-2; D gene: -; clone size: few; CDR3 DNA: TGCGCCAGCAGCCAGGGGTTCGGCCTCGACTATGGCTACACCTTC; CDR3 protein: CASSQGFGLDYGYTF
V gene: TRBV19; J gene: TRBJ2-1; D gene: -; clone size: -; CDR3 DNA: TGTGCCAGTAGTCCTAGCGATGGGTTATACAATGAGCAGTTCTTC; CDR3 protein: CASSPSDGLYNEQFF
V gene: TRBV19; J gene: TRBJ2-7; D gene: -; clone size: -; CDR3 DNA: TGTGCCAGTAGTACAAGCGACAGCTACGAGCAGTACTTC; CDR3 protein: CASSTSDSYEQYF
V gene: TRBV25-1; J gene: TRBJ1-1; D gene: TRBD1; clone size: -; CDR3 DNA: TGTGCCAGCAGCACAGGGGGCGGTACTGAAGCTTTCTTT; CDR3 protein: CASSTGGGTEAFF
V gene: TRBV28; J gene: TRBJ1-5; D gene: TRBD1; clone size: -; CDR3 DNA: TGTGCCAGCATTGGACAGGTCAATCAGCCCCAGCATTTT; CDR3 protein: CASIGQVNQPQHF
V gene: TRBV11-3; J gene: TRBJ2-1; D gene: TRBD2; clone size: -; CDR3 DNA: TGTGCCAGCAGCTATGGGACTAGCGGGAGGGTTGAGCAGTTCTTC; CDR3 protein: CASSYGTSGRVEQFF
V gene: TRBV29-1; J gene: TRBJ2-7; D gene: -; clone size: -; CDR3 DNA: TGCAGCGTTGGTTCAGAGGCTTCCTACGAGCAGTACTTC; CDR3 protein: CSVGSEASYEQYF
V gene: TRBV10-3; J gene: TRBJ1-3; D gene: -; clone size: -; CDR3 DNA: TGTGCCATCAGTTCCGGGACAGGAAACACCATATATTTT; CDR3 protein: CAISSGTGNTIYF
V gene: TRBV28; J gene: TRBJ1-2; D gene: -; clone size: -; CDR3 DNA: TGTGCCAGCAAACGGAAACCAGCCACTTCTGGCTACACCTTC; CDR3 protein: CASKRKPATSGYTF
V gene: TRBV5-6; J gene: TRBJ2-7; D gene: -; clone size: -; CDR3 DNA: TGTGCCAGCAGCCCTCGGAGTGCCGAGCAGTACTTC; CDR3 protein: CASSPRSAEQYF
V gene: TRBV18; J gene: TRBJ2-1; D gene: TRBD1; clone size: -; CDR3 DNA: TGTGCCAGCGCGGGGGACAGGGCCTACAATGAGCAGTTCTTC; CDR3 protein: CASAGDRAYNEQFF